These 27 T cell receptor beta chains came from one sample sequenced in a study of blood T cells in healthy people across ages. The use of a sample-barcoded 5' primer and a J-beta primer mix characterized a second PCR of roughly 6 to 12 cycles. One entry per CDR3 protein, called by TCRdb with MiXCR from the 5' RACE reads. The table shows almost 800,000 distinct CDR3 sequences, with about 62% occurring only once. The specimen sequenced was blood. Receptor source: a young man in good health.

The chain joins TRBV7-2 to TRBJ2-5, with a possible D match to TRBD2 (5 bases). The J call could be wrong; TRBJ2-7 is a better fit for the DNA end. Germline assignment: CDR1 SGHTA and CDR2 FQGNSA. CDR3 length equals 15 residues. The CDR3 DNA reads TGTGCCAGCAGCTTAGGAGGGTCCCTAGTATACGAGCAGTACTTC. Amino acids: CASSLGGSLVYEQYF.

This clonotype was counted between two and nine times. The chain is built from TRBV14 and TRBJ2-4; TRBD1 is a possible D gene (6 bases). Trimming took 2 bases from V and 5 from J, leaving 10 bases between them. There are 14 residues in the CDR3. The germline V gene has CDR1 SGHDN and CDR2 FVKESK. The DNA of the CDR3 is TGTGCCAGCAGCCAAATGGGACACCAAAACATTCAGTACTTC. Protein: CASSQMGHQNIQYF.

CDR3 in amino acids: CASARDRDETQYF. CDR3 in DNA: TGTGCCAGCGCCCGGGACAGGGATGAGACCCAGTACTTC. The rearrangement uses TRBV6-5 and TRBJ2-5; 9 positions match TRBD1. V lost 8 bases, J lost 5 bases, and 6 bases stayed unmatched. CDR3 size: 13 residues. Germline V gene data show CDR1 as MNHEY and CDR2 as SVGAGI.

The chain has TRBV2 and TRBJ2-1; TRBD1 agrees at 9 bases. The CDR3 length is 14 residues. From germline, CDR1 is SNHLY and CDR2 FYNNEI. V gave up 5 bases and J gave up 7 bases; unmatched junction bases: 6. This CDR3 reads CASSRRDRENEQFF. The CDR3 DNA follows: TGTGCCAGCAGTAGACGGGACAGGGAAAATGAGCAGTTCTTC.

The CDR3 sequence is CASSQDPRTGFYGYTF. DNA for the CDR3: TGCGCCAGCAGCCAAGACCCGAGGACAGGCTTCTATGGCTACACCTTC. The chain links TRBV4-3 to TRBJ1-2, with 7 nucleotides matching TRBD1. CDR3 length: 16 residues. Trimming took 0 bases from V and 4 from J; bases not matched to a gene: 8. The germline V gene encodes CDR1 LGHNA and CDR2 YSLEER.

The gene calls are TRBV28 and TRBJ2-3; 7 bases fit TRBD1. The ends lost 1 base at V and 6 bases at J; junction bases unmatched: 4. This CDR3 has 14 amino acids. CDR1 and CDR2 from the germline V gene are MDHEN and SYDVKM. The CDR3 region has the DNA TGTGCCAGCAGTTTATCCAAGACAGGGGATACGCAGTATTTT. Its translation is CASSLSKTGDTQYF.

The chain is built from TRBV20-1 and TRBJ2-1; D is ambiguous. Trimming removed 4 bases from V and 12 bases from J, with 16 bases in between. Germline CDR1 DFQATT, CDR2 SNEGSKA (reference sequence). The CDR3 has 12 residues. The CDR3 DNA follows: TGCAGTGCTACCCTCGGGTTCTATGGGCAGTTCTTC. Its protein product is CSATLGFYGQFF.

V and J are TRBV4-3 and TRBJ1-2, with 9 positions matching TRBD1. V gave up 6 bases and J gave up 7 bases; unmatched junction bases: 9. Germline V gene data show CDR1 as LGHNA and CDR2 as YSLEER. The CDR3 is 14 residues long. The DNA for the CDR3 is TGCGCCAGCAGGCCCTCGGGGGACAGGGTTGGCTACACCTTC. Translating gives CASRPSGDRVGYTF.

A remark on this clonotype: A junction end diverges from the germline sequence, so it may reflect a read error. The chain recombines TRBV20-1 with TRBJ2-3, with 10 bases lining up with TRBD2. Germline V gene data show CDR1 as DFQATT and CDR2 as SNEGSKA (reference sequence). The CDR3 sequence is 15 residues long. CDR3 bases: TGCAGTGGGCTAGCGGGAGCCGATTCTCCAGATACGCAGTGTTTT. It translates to CSGLAGADSPDTQCF.

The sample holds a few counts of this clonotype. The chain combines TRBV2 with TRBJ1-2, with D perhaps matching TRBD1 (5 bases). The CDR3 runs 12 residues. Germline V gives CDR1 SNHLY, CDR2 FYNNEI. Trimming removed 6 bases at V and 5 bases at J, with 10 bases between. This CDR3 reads CASSGAGYGYTF. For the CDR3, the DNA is TGTGCCAGCAGCGGAGCAGGGTATGGCTACACCTTC.

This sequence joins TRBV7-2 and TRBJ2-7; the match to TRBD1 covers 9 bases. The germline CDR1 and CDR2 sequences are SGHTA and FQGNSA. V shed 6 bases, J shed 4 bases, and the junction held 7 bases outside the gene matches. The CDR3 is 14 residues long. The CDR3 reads CASRFRGQGYEQYF. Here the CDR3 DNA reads TGTGCCAGCAGATTCCGGGGACAGGGTTACGAGCAGTACTTC.

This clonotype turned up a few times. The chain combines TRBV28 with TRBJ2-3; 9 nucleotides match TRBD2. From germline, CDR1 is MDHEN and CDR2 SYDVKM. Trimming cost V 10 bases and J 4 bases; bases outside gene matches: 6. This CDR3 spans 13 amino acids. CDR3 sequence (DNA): TGTGCCACTAGCGGGACGGCCCCAGATACGCAGTATTTT. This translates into CATSGTAPDTQYF.

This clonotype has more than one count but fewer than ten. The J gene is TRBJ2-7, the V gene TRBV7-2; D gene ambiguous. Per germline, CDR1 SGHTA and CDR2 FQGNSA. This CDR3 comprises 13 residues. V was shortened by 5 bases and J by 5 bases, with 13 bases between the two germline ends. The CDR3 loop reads CASSVQPLNEQYF. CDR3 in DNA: TGTGCCAGCAGCGTCCAACCCCTTAACGAGCAGTACTTC.

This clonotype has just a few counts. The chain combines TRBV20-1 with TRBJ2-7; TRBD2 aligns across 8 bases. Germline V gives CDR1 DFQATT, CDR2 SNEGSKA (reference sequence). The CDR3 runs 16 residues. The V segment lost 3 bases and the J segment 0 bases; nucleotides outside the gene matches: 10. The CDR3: CSASEVSGTSSYEQYF. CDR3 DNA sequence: TGCAGTGCTAGTGAGGTATCCGGGACTAGCTCCTACGAGCAGTACTTC.

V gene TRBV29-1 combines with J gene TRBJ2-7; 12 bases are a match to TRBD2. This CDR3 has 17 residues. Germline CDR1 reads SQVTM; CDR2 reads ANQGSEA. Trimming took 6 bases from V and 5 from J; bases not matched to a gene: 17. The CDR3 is CSVTPSGRATFENEQYF. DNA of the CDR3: TGCAGCGTGACCCCTAGCGGGAGGGCCACCTTCGAGAACGAGCAGTACTTC.

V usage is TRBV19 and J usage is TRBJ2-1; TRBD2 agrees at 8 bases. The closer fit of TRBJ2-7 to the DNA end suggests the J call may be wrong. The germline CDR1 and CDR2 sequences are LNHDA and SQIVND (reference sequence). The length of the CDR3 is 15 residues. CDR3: CASSISSGRNNEQYF. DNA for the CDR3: TGTGCCAGTAGTATTTCCAGCGGGAGAAACAATGAGCAGTACTTC.

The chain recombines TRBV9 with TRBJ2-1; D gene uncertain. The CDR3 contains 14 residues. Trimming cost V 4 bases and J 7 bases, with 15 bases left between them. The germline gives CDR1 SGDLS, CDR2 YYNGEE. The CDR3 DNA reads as TGTGCCAGCAGCTCCGGGTCCAGGTCAAATGAGCAGTTCTTC. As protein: CASSSGSRSNEQFF.

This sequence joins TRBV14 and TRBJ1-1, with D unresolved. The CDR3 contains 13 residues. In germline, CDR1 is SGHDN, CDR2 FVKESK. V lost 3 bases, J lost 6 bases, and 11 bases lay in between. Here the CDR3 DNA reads TGTGCCAGCAGCCATGTGGACCGGGCTGAAGCTTTCTTT. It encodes CASSHVDRAEAFF.

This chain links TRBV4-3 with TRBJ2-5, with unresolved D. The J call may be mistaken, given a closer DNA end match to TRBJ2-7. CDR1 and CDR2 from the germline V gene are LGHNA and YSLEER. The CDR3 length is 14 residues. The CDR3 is CASSQDRLSYEQYF. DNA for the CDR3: TGCGCCAGCAGCCAAGATCGGCTGAGCTACGAGCAGTACTTC.

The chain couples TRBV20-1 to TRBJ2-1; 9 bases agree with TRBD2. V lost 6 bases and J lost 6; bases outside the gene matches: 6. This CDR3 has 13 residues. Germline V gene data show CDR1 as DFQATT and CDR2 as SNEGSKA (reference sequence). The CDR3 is CSAPTSGRNEQFF. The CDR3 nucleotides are TGCAGTGCCCCGACTAGCGGCCGCAATGAGCAGTTCTTC.

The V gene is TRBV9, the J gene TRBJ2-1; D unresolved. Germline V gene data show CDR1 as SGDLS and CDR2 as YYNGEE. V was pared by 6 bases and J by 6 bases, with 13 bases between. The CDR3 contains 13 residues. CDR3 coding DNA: TGTGCCAGCAAGCCAGCGCGAGGCAATGAGCAGTTCTTC. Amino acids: CASKPARGNEQFF.

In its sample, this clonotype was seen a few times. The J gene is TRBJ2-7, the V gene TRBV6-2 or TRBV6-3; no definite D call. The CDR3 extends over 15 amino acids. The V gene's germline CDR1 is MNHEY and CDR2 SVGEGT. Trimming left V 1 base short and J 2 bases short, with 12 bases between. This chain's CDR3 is CASSYFYGLPYEQYF. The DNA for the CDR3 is TGTGCCAGCAGTTACTTCTACGGGCTTCCCTACGAGCAGTACTTC.

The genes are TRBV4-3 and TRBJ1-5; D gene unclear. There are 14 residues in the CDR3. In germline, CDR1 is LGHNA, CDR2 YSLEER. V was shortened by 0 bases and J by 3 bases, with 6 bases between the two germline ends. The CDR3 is CASSQEAYNQPQHF. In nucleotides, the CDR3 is TGCGCCAGCAGCCAAGAAGCCTACAATCAGCCCCAGCATTTT.

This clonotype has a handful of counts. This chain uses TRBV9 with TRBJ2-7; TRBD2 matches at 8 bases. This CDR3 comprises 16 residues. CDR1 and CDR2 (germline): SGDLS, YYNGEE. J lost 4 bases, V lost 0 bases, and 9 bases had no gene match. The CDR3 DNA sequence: TGTGCCAGCAGCGTAGGACCCCAGACTAGCGAATACGAGCAGTACTTC. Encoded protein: CASSVGPQTSEYEQYF. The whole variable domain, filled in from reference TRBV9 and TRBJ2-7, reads DSGVTQTPKHLITATGQRVTLRCSPRSGDLSVYWYQQSLDQGLQFLIQYYNGEERAKGNILERFSAQQFPDLHSELNLSSLELGDSALYFCASSVGPQTSEYEQYFGPGTRLTVT.

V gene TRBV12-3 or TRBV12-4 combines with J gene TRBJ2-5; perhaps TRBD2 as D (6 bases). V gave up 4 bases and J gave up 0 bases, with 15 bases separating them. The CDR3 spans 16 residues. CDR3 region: CASSSGAGRYQETQYF. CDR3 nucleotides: TGTGCCAGCAGTTCGGGAGCAGGGAGGTACCAAGAGACCCAGTACTTC.

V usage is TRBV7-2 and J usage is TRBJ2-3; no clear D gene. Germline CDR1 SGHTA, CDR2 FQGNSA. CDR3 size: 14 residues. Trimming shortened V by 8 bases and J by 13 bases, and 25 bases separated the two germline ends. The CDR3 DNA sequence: TGTGCCAGCGGCCCAGAAGGCACCCTGCGTGATAAGTATTTT. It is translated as CASGPEGTLRDKYF.

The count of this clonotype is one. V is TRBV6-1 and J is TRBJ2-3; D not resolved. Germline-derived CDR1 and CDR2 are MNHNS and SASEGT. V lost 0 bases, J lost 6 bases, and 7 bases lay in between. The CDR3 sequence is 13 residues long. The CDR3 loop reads CASSEALGDTQYF. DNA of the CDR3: TGTGCCAGCAGTGAAGCGTTGGGGGATACGCAGTATTTT.